The TCR beta chain described here comes from a study of blood T cell repertoires in COVID-19. Germline CDR1 and CDR2: MNHEY and SVGAGI. The ends lost 6 bases at V and 4 bases at J; junction bases unmatched: 7. CDR3 length: 15 residues. Per the study methods: Quantification of nucleated cells was approximated via reference gene primer amplification. Clones were sequenced by immunoSEQ multiplex PCR, and TCRdb holds only the in-frame ones, with some missing. V, J and clone size reflect that table, while D and trimming were determined from the DNA. The data show about 200,000 clones, 85% to 90% seen once.

The chain couples TRBV6-5 to TRBJ2-1; the match to TRBD2 covers 9 bases. This TCR was sampled from a man in his sixties who had recovered from COVID-19. The material sequenced was peripheral blood. This CDR3 reads CASSPRGGVYNEQFF. The CDR3, as DNA: TGTGCCAGCAGCCCGCGGGGGGGGGTTTACAATGAGCAGTTCTTC.